The 28 T cell receptor beta chains below were found in one sample sequenced in a study of shared clonotypes between healthy human individuals. TCRdb's copy holds only in-frame clones and misses some; the assay was immunoSEQ multiplex PCR. The table records 95,000 to 120,000 clones, around 73% of them present only once. Sequencing input: memory CD8+ T cells sorted from blood. This sample's subset: CD45RO+ cells pooled with CCR7-negative TemRA cells. The source of these receptors is a woman between 25 and 40 years old in good health.

The chain links TRBV7-7 to TRBJ2-1; TRBD1 matches at 10 bases. After removal of 5 bases from V and 8 bases from J, the junction contained 6 bases not matched to a gene. Germline V gene lookup returns CDR1 SSHAT and CDR2 FNYEAQ (reference sequence). CDR3 size: 14 residues. This chain's CDR3 is CASSLGTGVHEQFF. The CDR3 nucleotides read TGTGCCAGCAGCCTCGGGACAGGGGTGCATGAGCAGTTCTTC.

The chain recombines TRBV7-6 with TRBJ2-3; D is uncertain. Germline values: CDR1 SGHVS, CDR2 FNYEAQ. Trimming cost V 1 base and J 3 bases, with 11 bases left between them. The CDR3 length is 15 residues. The CDR3 sequence is CASSLVGQKTDTQYF. CDR3 bases: TGTGCCAGCAGCTTAGTGGGTCAGAAGACAGATACGCAGTATTTT.

This chain joins TRBV6-6 and TRBJ1-2; 9 bases are shared with TRBD1. Germline lookup yields CDR1 MNHNY and CDR2 SVGAGI (reference sequence). The CDR3 length is 15 residues. V dropped 4 bases and J dropped 6; count of bases not matched to a gene: 9. CDR3 in DNA: TGTGCCAGCAGTTTGTCGGGACAGGGTCTAGATGGCTACACCTTC. Its translation: CASSLSGQGLDGYTF.

The genes are TRBV6-5 and TRBJ2-1; D may correspond to TRBD1 or TRBD2 (6 bases each). This CDR3 spans 14 amino acids. V was clipped by 5 bases and J by 10 bases, with 18 bases between them. Germline V lookup: CDR1 MNHEY, CDR2 SVGAGI. CDR3 nucleotide sequence: TGTGCCAGCAGTAAAAGGGTAGGGGGACTGGAGCAGTTCTTC. This translates into CASSKRVGGLEQFF.

The chain recombines TRBV6-5 with TRBJ1-1, with D unresolved. V lost 4 bases and J lost 4, with 10 bases in between. The V gene's germline CDR1 is MNHEY and CDR2 SVGAGI. The CDR3 runs 13 residues. The CDR3 sequence: CASSFMRATEAFF. The CDR3 nucleotides are TGTGCCAGCAGTTTCATGAGGGCCACTGAAGCTTTCTTT.

This clone was found many times. The V gene is TRBV28, the J gene TRBJ1-2; D call uncertain. CDR3 size: 14 residues. CDR1 MDHEN and CDR2 SYDVKM come from the germline V gene. V dropped 6 bases and J dropped 2 bases, with 13 bases sitting between them. The CDR3 region is CASRLREGNYGYTF. In nucleotides, the CDR3 is TGTGCCAGCAGGCTACGGGAGGGAAACTATGGCTACACCTTC.

The chain uses TRBV7-6 and TRBJ2-5; possibly TRBD1 for D (5 bases). CDR1 SGHVS and CDR2 FNYEAQ come from the germline V gene. The CDR3 has 13 residues. The germline V and J ends were trimmed by 5 bases and 1 base, with 8 bases remaining between them. CDR3 DNA sequence: TGTGCCAGCAGCACCCAGGGCCAAGAGACCCAGTACTTC. It yields the protein CASSTQGQETQYF.

Here the CDR3 DNA reads TGTGCCAGCAGAGGTGGGACTAAAGACAATGAGCAGTTCTTC. This sequence encodes CASRGGTKDNEQFF. This chain connects TRBV11-2 to TRBJ2-1, with 7 bases aligning to TRBD2. Trimming cost V 6 bases and J 5 bases; bases outside gene matches: 7. The CDR3 spans 14 residues. Germline CDR1 reads SGHAT; CDR2 reads FQNNGV. Drawing the rest from reference TRBV11-2 and TRBJ2-1, the complete variable domain is EAGVAQSPRYKIIEKRQSVAFWCNPISGHATLYWYQQILGQGPKLLIQFQNNGVVDDSQLPKDRFSAERLKGVDSTLKIQPAKLEDSAVYLCASRGGTKDNEQFFGPGTRLTVL.

V is TRBV7-6 and J is TRBJ2-5; D is uncertain. The J call is doubtful: the DNA matches TRBJ2-7 better. The CDR3 is made up of 12 amino acids. CDR1 and CDR2 (germline): SGHVS, FNYEAQ. CDR3 loop: CASSLFTDEQYF. In DNA form, the CDR3 reads TGTGCCAGCAGCTTGTTTACGGACGAGCAGTACTTC.

The rearrangement joins TRBV28 to TRBJ1-5; D call uncertain. This CDR3 region has 15 residues. The V gene's germline CDR1 is MDHEN and CDR2 SYDVKM. V gave up 10 bases and J gave up 0 bases, with 16 bases separating them. As DNA, the CDR3 is TGTGCCACCTCACTGCGAAGAAATAGCAATCAGCCCCAGCATTTT. Amino acid sequence: CATSLRRNSNQPQHF.

This chain joins TRBV19 and TRBJ1-1; perhaps TRBD1 as D (5 bases). Trimming removed 3 bases at V and 3 bases at J, with 8 bases between. The CDR3 consists of 13 residues. The V gene's germline CDR1 is LNHDA and CDR2 SQIVND (reference sequence). CDR3 bases: TGTGCCAGTAGTATGCAGGGTTACACTGAAGCTTTCTTT. Its protein product is CASSMQGYTEAFF. Full variable domain (outside the CDR3, taken from reference TRBV19 and TRBJ1-1): DGGITQSPKYLFRKEGQNVTLSCEQNLNHDAMYWYRQDPGQGLRLIYYSQIVNDFQKGDIAEGYSVSREKKESFPLTVTSAQKNPTAFYLCASSMQGYTEAFFGQGTRLTVV.

The chain's CDR3 is CASSPGAAREYF. As DNA, the CDR3 is TGTGCCAGCAGCCCCGGGGCTGCGAGGGAGTACTTC. V gene TRBV5-6 combines with J gene TRBJ2-7, with D perhaps TRBD1 or TRBD2 (5 bases each). V was shortened by 4 bases and J by 11 bases, with 16 bases between the two germline ends. CDR1 SGHDT and CDR2 YYEEEE come from the germline V gene. This CDR3 spans 12 amino acids.

The rearrangement joins TRBV9 to TRBJ1-2; D call uncertain. The length of the CDR3 is 15 residues. Germline CDR1 SGDLS, CDR2 YYNGEE. V lost 3 bases and J 7 bases, leaving 19 bases between the germline ends. The CDR3 spells CASSAPVGLEGGYTF. DNA for the CDR3: TGTGCCAGCAGCGCCCCGGTGGGTTTAGAGGGTGGCTACACCTTC.

The chain is built from TRBV7-2 and TRBJ2-5; D is perhaps TRBD2 (6 bases). The J call is doubtful: the DNA matches TRBJ2-7 better. The CDR3 is 14 amino acids. CDR1 and CDR2 (germline): SGHTA, FQGNSA. The CDR3 coding sequence is TGTGCCAGCAGCCTTCGGGACTCCCTCTACGAGCAGTACTTC. Residues: CASSLRDSLYEQYF.

Only one count was recorded for this clone. This rearrangement joins TRBV28 to TRBJ1-1; D is unclear. V was cut by 6 bases and J by 1 base, with 21 bases left in between. This CDR3 contains 17 residues. Germline-derived CDR1 and CDR2 are MDHEN and SYDVKM. DNA for the CDR3: TGTGCCAGCAGGAGAACCCGGAGACTGGGGAAGAACACTGAAGCTTTCTTT. Its protein product is CASRRTRRLGKNTEAFF.

This clone has only a few counts. The V call is TRBV28, the J call TRBJ2-6; D is uncertain. The V gene lost 3 bases and the J gene lost 2 bases, with 11 bases spanning the gap. The CDR3 sequence is 16 residues long. Germline CDR1 and CDR2: MDHEN and SYDVKM. CDR3 region: CASSLTPNTGANVLTF. CDR3 nucleotide sequence: TGTGCCAGCAGTTTGACTCCGAATACTGGGGCCAACGTCCTGACTTTC.

V is TRBV28 and J is TRBJ2-7; 8 bases align to TRBD2. Trimming took 7 bases from V and 3 from J; bases not matched to a gene: 8. The germline CDR1 and CDR2 sequences are MDHEN and SYDVKM. CDR3 size: 14 residues. The CDR3 here is CASIPPGGHYEQYF. The CDR3 DNA is TGTGCCAGCATTCCTCCGGGAGGGCACTACGAGCAGTACTTC.

This clone was counted at least ten times. The chain recombines TRBV5-5 with TRBJ1-2; D is uncertain. The CDR3 totals 13 residues. Germline assignment: CDR1 SGHKS and CDR2 YYEKEE (reference sequence). The V end lost 4 bases, the J end lost 8 bases, and 15 bases lay between the germline ends. The CDR3 coding sequence is TGTGCCAGCAGCCTCGACCGCGTATCGGGCTACACCTTC. Translated, it gives CASSLDRVSGYTF.

This chain joins TRBV10-1 and TRBJ2-1; D is undetermined. Trimming shortened V by 0 bases and J by 9 bases, and 9 bases separated the two germline ends. CDR3 length: 13 amino acids. Looked up from germline, CDR1 is WNHNN and CDR2 is SYGVQD (reference sequence). In nucleotides, the CDR3 is TGCGCCAGCAGTGAGTCGAGGACGACTGAGCAGTTCTTC. Translated, it gives CASSESRTTEQFF.

The J gene is TRBJ2-3, the V gene TRBV5-4, with unresolved D. V lost 2 bases to trimming and J lost 3 bases, with 10 bases between them. CDR3 size: 14 residues. The germline V gene encodes CDR1 SGHNT and CDR2 YYREEE (reference sequence). The CDR3 DNA follows: TGTGCCAGCAGCTTTCGGGCGGCTACAGATACGCAGTATTTT. It codes for CASSFRAATDTQYF. Combining the CDR3 with reference TRBV5-4 and TRBJ2-3 gives the whole variable domain ETGVTQSPTHLIKTRGQQVTLRCSSQSGHNTVSWYQQALGQGPQFIFQYYREEENGRGNFPPRFSGLQFPNYSSELNVNALELDDSALYLCASSFRAATDTQYFGPGTRLTVL.

This clone was seen at least ten times. The chain has TRBV21-1 and TRBJ1-3; TRBD1 is the table's D call and was not checked against the DNA. TRBV21-1 is a listed pseudogene. This CDR3 has 20 amino acids. CDR3 residues: CASPQNSSPLPLRPGNTIYF. The CDR3 nucleotides are TGTGCCAGCCCTCAGAACAGCTCACCTCTCCCCCTCCGGCCTGGAAACACCATATATTTT.

The chain links TRBV9 to TRBJ2-5; a possible D gene is TRBD1 (5 bases). Near its end, the DNA agrees better with TRBJ2-7, so the J call may be wrong. The CDR3 is made up of 14 amino acids. Per germline, CDR1 SGDLS and CDR2 YYNGEE. The CDR3 DNA reads TGTGCCAGCAGCGTCAGGGCACAGTCCTACGAGCAGTACTTC. As protein: CASSVRAQSYEQYF.

This clone was picked up one time. This chain joins TRBV7-9 and TRBJ1-2; D remains ambiguous. The CDR3 spans 16 residues. V lost 2 bases to trimming and J lost 4 bases, with 17 bases between them. Germline V gene lookup returns CDR1 SEHNR and CDR2 FQNEAQ (reference sequence). CDR3 DNA: TGTGCCAGCAGCTTAAGTCAACGGGGAGTTCTCTATGGCTACACCTTC. This codes for CASSLSQRGVLYGYTF.

This clone was seen ten or more times. The chain is built from TRBV25-1 and TRBJ2-5; 15 bases are shared with TRBD2. Germline V lookup: CDR1 MGHDK, CDR2 SYGVNS. After removal of 4 bases from V and 4 bases from J, the junction contained 7 bases not matched to a gene. The length of the CDR3 is 17 residues. CDR3 nucleotide sequence: TGTGCCAGCAGTGGGATCGCGGGACTAGCGGGAGGAGAGACCCAGTACTTC. Translating it yields CASSGIAGLAGGETQYF. Variable domain in full (rest from reference TRBV25-1 and TRBJ2-5): EADIYQTPRYLVIGTGKKITLECSQTMGHDKMYWYQQDPGMELHLIHYSYGVNSTEKGDLSSESTVSRIRTEHFPLTLESARPSHTSQYLCASSGIAGLAGGETQYFGPGTRLLVL.

The V gene is TRBV9, the J gene TRBJ1-2; 10 positions match TRBD1. CDR1 and CDR2 (germline): SGDLS, YYNGEE. This CDR3 has 16 amino acids. The junction had 2 bases not matched to a gene; V was cut back by 0 bases and J by 0 bases. Here the CDR3 reads CASSVGGQGANYGYTF. The CDR3 bases are TGTGCCAGCAGCGTAGGAGGACAGGGGGCTAACTATGGCTACACCTTC.

This chain connects TRBV28 to TRBJ1-2, with unresolved D. Trimming shortened V by 2 bases and J by 12 bases, and 10 bases separated the two germline ends. CDR1 and CDR2 (germline): MDHEN, SYDVKM. The CDR3 totals 11 residues. The CDR3 DNA is TGTGCCAGCAGTTTAGGCGGGGAGGACACCTTC. Translated, it gives CASSLGGEDTF.

This clone was seen at least ten times. The rearrangement uses TRBV6-4 and TRBJ2-1, with D possibly TRBD2 on 5 matching bases. The CDR3 covers 15 residues. The ends were cut back, 6 bases at V and 7 bases at J, with 19 bases in the middle. Per germline, CDR1 MRHNA and CDR2 SNTAGT. CDR3 DNA sequence: TGTGCCAGCAGCCCCGGGGTAACCGACTTTAATGAGCAGTTCTTC. Protein: CASSPGVTDFNEQFF.

On this clone: Additional DNA sequences in this sample encode the identical CDR3. The gene calls are TRBV6-6 and TRBJ1-5; the D is unclear. The CDR3 totals 13 residues. Trimming removed 6 bases from V and 0 bases from J, with 6 bases in between. From germline, CDR1 is MNHNY and CDR2 SVGAGI (reference sequence). The chain's CDR3 is CASREYSNQPQHF. In DNA, the CDR3 is TGTGCCAGCAGGGAATATAGCAATCAGCCCCAGCATTTT.